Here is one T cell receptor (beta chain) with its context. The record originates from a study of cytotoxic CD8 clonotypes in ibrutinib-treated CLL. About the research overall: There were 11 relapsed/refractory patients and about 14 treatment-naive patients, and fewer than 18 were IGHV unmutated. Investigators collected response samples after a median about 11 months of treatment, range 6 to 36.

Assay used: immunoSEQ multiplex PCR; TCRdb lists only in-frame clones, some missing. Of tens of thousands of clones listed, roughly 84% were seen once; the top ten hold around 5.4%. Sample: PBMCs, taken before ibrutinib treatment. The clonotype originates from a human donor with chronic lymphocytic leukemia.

CDR3 bases: TGTGCCAGCAGCGCAAGGCTGGGAAATATCCAGGGGCTAGTCAATGAGCAGTTCTTC. It encodes CASSARLGNIQGLVNEQFF. This chain joins TRBV9 and TRBJ2-1; tentatively, D is TRBD1 (6 bases). The CDR3 is 19 amino acids. V lost 3 bases and J lost 6, with 28 bases in between. Per germline, CDR1 SGDLS and CDR2 YYNGEE.